This paragraph covers one T cell receptor (beta chain) sequence. Its antigen is still unknown. Samples came from axillary lymph nodes draining the breast cancer. V dropped 3 bases and J dropped 5 bases, with 14 bases sitting between them. The germline CDR1 and CDR2 sequences are MNHEY and SMNVEV (reference sequence). The CDR3 is made up of 15 amino acids. Each CDR3 protein gets one entry after TCRdb re-called the multiplex PCR reads with MiXCR. The sample carries under 150,000 distinct CDR3 sequences, over 20% recorded once. This sample is part of a study of breast tumors, draining lymph nodes, adjacent tissues. The study, taken as a whole, reports: Compared with lymph nodes, tumors were less diverse; compared with nontumor tissue, more. Data only fit, rather than demonstrated, lymph node origin of most tumor T cells. Data fit most tumor T cells coming from lymph node, expanding in tumor. Compared with basal-like, luminal-like tumors shared significantly more repertoire with nontumor tissue.

The TCR originated in a female donor with breast cancer. Some clones in this sample may be carry-over from other donors' samples. The specimen was axillary lymph node tissue. The V gene is TRBV27, the J gene TRBJ1-5; TRBD1 is a possible D gene (5 bases). As DNA, the CDR3 is TGTGCCAGCAGTTTTAGTTGGGGCCAAGATCAGCCCCAGCATTTT. Translating gives CASSFSWGQDQPQHF.